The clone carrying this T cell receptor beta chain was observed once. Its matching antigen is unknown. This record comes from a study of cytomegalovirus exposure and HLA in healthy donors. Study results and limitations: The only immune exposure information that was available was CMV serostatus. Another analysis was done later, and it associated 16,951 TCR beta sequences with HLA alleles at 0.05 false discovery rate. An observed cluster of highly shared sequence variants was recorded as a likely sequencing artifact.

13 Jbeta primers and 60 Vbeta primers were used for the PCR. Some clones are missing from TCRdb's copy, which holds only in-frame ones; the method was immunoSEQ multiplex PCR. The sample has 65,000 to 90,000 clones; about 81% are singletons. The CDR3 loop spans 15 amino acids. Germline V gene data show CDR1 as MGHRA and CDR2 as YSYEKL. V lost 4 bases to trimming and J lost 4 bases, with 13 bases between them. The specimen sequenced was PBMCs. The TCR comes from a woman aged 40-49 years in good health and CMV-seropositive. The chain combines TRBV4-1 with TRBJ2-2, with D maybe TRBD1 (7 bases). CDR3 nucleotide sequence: TGCGCCAGCAGCCCAGGGGGAGCGGGCACCGGGGAGCTGTTTTTT. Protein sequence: CASSPGGAGTGELFF.